The rows below give T cell receptor beta chains drawn from one sample of a study of graft-versus-host responses after intestinal transplantation. These receptors have no known antigen. Produced via immunoSEQ multiplex PCR; TCRdb's table is partial and in-frame only. The sample carries tens of thousands of clones, approximately 95% recorded once. The sequencing here drew on unstimulated CD8+ T cells sorted from spleen or lymph node cells, taken before transplant. The receptors originated from a human donor who was the organ donor for an intestinal transplant. Both conserved end residues are trimmed from each CDR3.

v_call | cdr3_aa
TRBV4-1 | ASSQSRDIYEQY
TRBV10-1 | ASSELNTRDDGNTIY
TRBV27 | ASSLGAGGFYEQY
TRBV13 | ASSSRGQGNTIY
TRBV7-9 | ASSLETAYEQY
TRBV15 | ATSRDFSGGNQPQH
TRBV2 | ASKGTVFVPFYEQY
TRBV27 | ASSLIAGGTDTQY
TRBV27 | ASQPAGTETQY
TRBV7-9 | ASSPWGQGLSSYEQY
TRBV29-1 | SALGGAFVERTDTQY
TRBV4-3 | ASSQDWASPYEQY
TRBV27 | ASSPEQGFRLTGELF
TRBV4-2 | ASSPFPLGDPPIGANVLT
TRBV5-4 | ASSLFGINNEQF
TRBV4-3 | ASSLGEFSTDTQY
TRBV27 | ASSSPGEGGEKLF
TRBV6-1 | ASSEGPGEETQY
TRBV7-2 | ASSQLESPDTQY
TRBV4-1 | ASSLQWDFQETQY
TRBV4-1 | ASSQEGRQF
TRBV10-3 | AISESQNSYEQY
TRBV7-8 | ASSLKVTEAF
TRBV5-5 | ASSPSPTGFFYNEQF
TRBV20-1 | SARGDSHT